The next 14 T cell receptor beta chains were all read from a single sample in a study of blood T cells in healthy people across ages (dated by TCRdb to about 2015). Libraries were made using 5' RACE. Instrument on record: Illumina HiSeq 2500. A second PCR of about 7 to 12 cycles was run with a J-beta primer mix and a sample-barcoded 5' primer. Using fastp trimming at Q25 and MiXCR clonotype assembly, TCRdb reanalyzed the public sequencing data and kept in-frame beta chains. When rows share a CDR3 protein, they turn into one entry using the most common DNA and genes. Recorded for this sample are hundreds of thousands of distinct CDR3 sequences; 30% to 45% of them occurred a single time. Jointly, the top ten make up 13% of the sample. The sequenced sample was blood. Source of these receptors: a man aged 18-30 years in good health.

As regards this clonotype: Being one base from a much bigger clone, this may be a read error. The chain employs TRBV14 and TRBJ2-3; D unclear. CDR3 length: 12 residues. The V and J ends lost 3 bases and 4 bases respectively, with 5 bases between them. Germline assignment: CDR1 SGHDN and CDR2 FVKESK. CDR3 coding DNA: TGTGCCAGCAGCCACGTTCCAGATACGCAGTATTTT. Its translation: CASSHVPDTQYF. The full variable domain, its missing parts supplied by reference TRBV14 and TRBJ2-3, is EAGVTQFPSHSVIEKGQTVTLRCDPISGHDNLYWYRRVMGKEIKFLLHFVKESKQDESGMPNNRFLAERTGGTYSTLKVQPAELEDSGVYFCASSHVPDTQYFGPGTRLTVL.

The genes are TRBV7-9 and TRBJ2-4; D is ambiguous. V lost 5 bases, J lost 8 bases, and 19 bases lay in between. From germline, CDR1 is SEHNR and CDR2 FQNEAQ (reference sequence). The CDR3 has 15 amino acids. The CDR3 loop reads CASSPPQAIRDIQYF. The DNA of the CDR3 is TGTGCCAGCAGCCCGCCCCAGGCAATAAGGGACATTCAGTACTTC.

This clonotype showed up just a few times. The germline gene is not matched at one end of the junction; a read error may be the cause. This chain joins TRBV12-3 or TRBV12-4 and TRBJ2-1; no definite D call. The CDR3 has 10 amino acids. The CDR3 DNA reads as TGTGCCAGCAGGTTAGGTGAGCAGTTCTTC. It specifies CASRLGEQFF.

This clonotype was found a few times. CDR3: CASSLSVSGGLYEQYF. The CDR3 nucleotides are TGCGCCAGCAGCTTGAGCGTGTCCGGGGGACTCTACGAGCAGTACTTC. This sequence joins TRBV5-1 and TRBJ2-7; D is possibly TRBD2 (6 bases). V was cut by 1 base and J by 3 bases, with 17 bases left in between. The CDR3 length is 16 residues. The germline gives CDR1 SGHRS, CDR2 YFSETQ.

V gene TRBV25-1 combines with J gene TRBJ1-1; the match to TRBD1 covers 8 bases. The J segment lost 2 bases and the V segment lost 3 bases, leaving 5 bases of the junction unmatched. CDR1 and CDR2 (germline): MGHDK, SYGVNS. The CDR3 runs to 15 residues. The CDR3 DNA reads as TGTGCCAGCAGTGATGTCAGGGGGCTAAACACTGAAGCTTTCTTT. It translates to CASSDVRGLNTEAFF.

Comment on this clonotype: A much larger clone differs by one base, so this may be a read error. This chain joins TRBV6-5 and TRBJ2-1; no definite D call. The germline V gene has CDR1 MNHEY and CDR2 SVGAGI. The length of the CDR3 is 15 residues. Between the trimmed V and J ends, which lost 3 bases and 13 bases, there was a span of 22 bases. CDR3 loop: CASSYAAGIQETQFF. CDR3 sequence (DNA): TGTGCCAGCAGTTATGCGGCAGGCATCCAAGAGACCCAGTTCTTC.

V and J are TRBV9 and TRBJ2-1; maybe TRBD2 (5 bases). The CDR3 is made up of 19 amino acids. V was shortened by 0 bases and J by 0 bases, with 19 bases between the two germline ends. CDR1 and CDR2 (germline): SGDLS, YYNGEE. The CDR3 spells CASSVAGLSSHLSYNEQFF. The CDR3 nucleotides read TGTGCCAGCAGCGTAGCTGGCCTCTCTAGCCACCTCTCCTACAATGAGCAGTTCTTC.

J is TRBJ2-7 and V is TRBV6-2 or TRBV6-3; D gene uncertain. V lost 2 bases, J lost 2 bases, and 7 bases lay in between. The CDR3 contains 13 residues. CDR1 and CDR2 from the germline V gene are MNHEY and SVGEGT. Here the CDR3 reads CASSYTETYEQYF. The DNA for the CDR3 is TGTGCCAGCAGTTACACAGAAACCTACGAGCAGTACTTC.

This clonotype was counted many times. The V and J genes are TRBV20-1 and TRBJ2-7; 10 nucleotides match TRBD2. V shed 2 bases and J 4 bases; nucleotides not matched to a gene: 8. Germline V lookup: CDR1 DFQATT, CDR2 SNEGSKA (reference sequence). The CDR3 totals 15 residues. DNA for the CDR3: TGCAGTGCTAGACCTCTAGCGGGGGATGATTACGAGCAGTACTTC. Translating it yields CSARPLAGDDYEQYF.

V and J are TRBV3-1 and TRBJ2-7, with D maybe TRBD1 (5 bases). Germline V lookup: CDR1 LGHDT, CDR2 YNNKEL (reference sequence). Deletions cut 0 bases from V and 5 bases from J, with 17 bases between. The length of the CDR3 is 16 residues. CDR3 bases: TGTGCCAGCAGCCAAGATCCACAGGCAAGGGTGAACGAGCAGTACTTC. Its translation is CASSQDPQARVNEQYF.

The CDR3 loop is CASSQGLAGGNEQYF. CDR3 sequence (DNA): TGTGCCAGCAGCCAAGGACTAGCGGGAGGAAATGAGCAGTACTTC. The chain has TRBV4-2 and TRBJ2-5; the match to TRBD2 covers 13 bases. The CDR3 has 15 residues. Germline CDR1 reads LGHNA; CDR2 reads YNFKEQ. V lost 1 base to trimming and J lost 11 bases; unmatched junction nucleotides: 7.

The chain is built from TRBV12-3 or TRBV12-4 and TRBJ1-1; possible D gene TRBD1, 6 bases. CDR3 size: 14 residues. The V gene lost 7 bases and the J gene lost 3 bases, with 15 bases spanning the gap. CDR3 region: CASTLGQFHTEAFF. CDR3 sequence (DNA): TGTGCCAGCACCCTAGGACAGTTTCACACTGAAGCTTTCTTT.

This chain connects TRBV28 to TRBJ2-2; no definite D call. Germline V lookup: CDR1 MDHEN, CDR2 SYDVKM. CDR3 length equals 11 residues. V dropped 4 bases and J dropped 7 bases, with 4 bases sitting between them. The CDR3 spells CASSSIGELFF. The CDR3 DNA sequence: TGTGCCAGCAGTTCTATCGGGGAGCTGTTTTTT.

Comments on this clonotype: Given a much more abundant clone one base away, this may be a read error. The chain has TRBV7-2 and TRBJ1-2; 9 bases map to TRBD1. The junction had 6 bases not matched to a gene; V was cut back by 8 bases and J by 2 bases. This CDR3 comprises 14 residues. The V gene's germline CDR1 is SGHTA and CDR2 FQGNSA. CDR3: CASGTTGGNYGYTF. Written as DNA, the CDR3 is TGTGCCAGCGGAACAACAGGGGGCAACTATGGCTACACCTTC.